These 32 T cell receptor beta chains originate from one sample sequenced in a study of T-cell memory formation after mild COVID-19. Using its own MiXCR run on the 5' RACE reads, TCRdb lists one record per CDR3 protein. The sample lists 170,000 or so distinct CDR3 sequences; 20% to 25% were seen once. Sequencing was done on a sample of PBMCs or a T cell subset sorted from them (not recorded which). The receptor set was obtained from an adult woman who had mild COVID-19 (a few samples of this study predate the infection). Cell type and time point are not known.

This clonotype was found a few times. The CDR3 sequence: CASSQRHSNQPQHF. CDR3 nucleotide sequence: TGTGCCAGCAGTCAAAGACACTCTAATCAGCCCCAGCATTTT. The V and J genes are TRBV2 and TRBJ1-5; D remains unclear. This CDR3 comprises 14 residues. V lost 5 bases and J 4 bases, leaving 12 bases between the germline ends. Germline V gene sequence: CDR1 SNHLY, CDR2 FYNNEI.

This clonotype showed up just a few times. The chain joins TRBV27 to TRBJ2-1; TRBD1 matches 7 bases. The CDR3 spans 15 residues. Unmatched junction bases numbered 9, after V lost 4 bases and J lost 6 bases. Germline-derived CDR1 and CDR2 are MNHEY and SMNVEV (reference sequence). CDR3: CASSYKGAQVNEQFF. The CDR3, as DNA: TGTGCCAGCAGTTATAAGGGGGCGCAGGTCAATGAGCAGTTCTTC.

There are a few counts of this clonotype. The gene calls are TRBV7-9 and TRBJ2-3, with 8 bases identical to TRBD2. V was pared by 3 bases and J by 1 base, with 3 bases of the junction left unmatched. The CDR3 spans 15 residues. Germline-derived CDR1 and CDR2 are SEHNR and FQNEAQ (reference sequence). The CDR3 sequence is CASSFSRGGTDTQYF. The CDR3 DNA sequence: TGTGCCAGCAGCTTCTCGCGGGGGGGCACAGATACGCAGTATTTT.

This chain links TRBV4-2 with TRBJ2-6; D is perhaps TRBD1 (5 bases). V dropped 2 bases and J dropped 0 bases, with 11 bases sitting between them. The CDR3 totals 17 residues. Germline V lookup: CDR1 LGHNA, CDR2 YNFKEQ. CDR3 sequence: CASSQNQGDSGANVLTF. The CDR3 DNA follows: TGTGCCAGCAGCCAAAACCAGGGTGACTCTGGGGCCAACGTCCTGACTTTC.

J is TRBJ2-3 and V is TRBV2, with D perhaps TRBD2 (5 bases). Germline CDR1 and CDR2: SNHLY and FYNNEI. CDR3 size: 16 residues. Trimming stripped 4 bases from V and 0 bases from J, with 14 bases between. The CDR3 DNA sequence: TGTGCCAGCAGTGGGGATAGCGTCTCTAGCACAGATACGCAGTATTTT. The encoded protein is CASSGDSVSSTDTQYF.

The sample holds a few counts of this clonotype. This chain uses TRBV19 with TRBJ1-1, with D unclear. With 3 bases removed from V and 2 bases from J, the gap between germline ends came to 16 bases. The germline CDR1 and CDR2 sequences are LNHDA and SQIVND (reference sequence). This CDR3 contains 16 residues. The CDR3 DNA reads TGTGCCAGTAGTATCTCCGCATTTACCGGAAACACTGAAGCTTTCTTT. Translated, it gives CASSISAFTGNTEAFF.

This clonotype was seen only a few times. The CDR3 protein is CASVNYSMNTEAFF. In DNA form, the CDR3 reads TGTGCCAGCGTAAATTACTCGATGAACACTGAAGCTTTCTTT. This chain uses TRBV9 with TRBJ1-1; D not certain. This CDR3 is built from 14 residues. Germline CDR1 and CDR2: SGDLS and YYNGEE. Trimming shortened V by 7 bases and J by 0 bases, and 13 bases separated the two germline ends.

CDR3 DNA sequence: TGCGCCAGCAGCTTGATGCCAGTGGAATCCTACGAGCAGTACTTC. Amino acid sequence: CASSLMPVESYEQYF. The gene calls are TRBV5-1 and TRBJ2-7, with no clear D. Germline assignment: CDR1 SGHRS and CDR2 YFSETQ. The CDR3 extends over 15 amino acids. Between the trimmed V and J ends, which lost 1 base and 1 base, there was a span of 12 bases.

The chain couples TRBV7-9 to TRBJ2-3, with 7 bases that match TRBD2. The V gene end was trimmed by 0 bases and the J gene end by 0 bases; junction bases not matched to a gene: 9. This CDR3 has 18 amino acids. CDR1 is SEHNR and CDR2 is FQNEAQ in the germline V gene (reference sequence). The CDR3 sequence is CASSLARLAGDSTDTQYF. The CDR3 coding sequence is TGTGCCAGCAGCTTAGCGCGGTTGGCGGGAGATAGCACAGATACGCAGTATTTT.

The genes are TRBV4-1 and TRBJ2-7; TRBD2 is a possible D gene (6 bases). V lost 2 bases to trimming and J lost 3 bases, with 20 bases between them. The CDR3 has 17 residues. In germline, CDR1 is MGHRA, CDR2 YSYEKL. In DNA, the CDR3 is TGCGCCAGCAGCCAACTCCTGCGGGGCCCCGAGGGCTACGAGCAGTACTTC. It codes for CASSQLLRGPEGYEQYF.

The rearrangement uses TRBV7-2 and TRBJ1-1; the D is unclear. Trimming removed 2 bases at V and 5 bases at J, with 6 bases between. The CDR3 length is 12 residues. The germline V gene has CDR1 SGHTA and CDR2 FQGNSA. In DNA, the CDR3 is TGTGCCAGCAGCTTAATTCTTACTGAAGCTTTCTTT. It encodes CASSLILTEAFF.

CDR3 in amino acids: CATSDTQGSGETQYF. Here the CDR3 DNA reads TGTGCCACCAGTGACACTCAGGGGAGTGGGGAGACCCAGTACTTC. J is TRBJ2-5 and V is TRBV24-1, with a weak D call TRBD1 (6 bases). Trimming removed 4 bases at V and 5 bases at J, with 16 bases between. There are 15 residues in the CDR3. Germline loops: CDR1 KGHDR, CDR2 SFDVKD.

In its sample, this clonotype was seen once. The V call is TRBV19, the J call TRBJ1-1; the match to TRBD1 covers 8 bases. V was pared by 2 bases and J by 3 bases, with 8 bases of the junction left unmatched. The CDR3 sequence is 16 residues long. The germline gives CDR1 LNHDA, CDR2 SQIVND (reference sequence). CDR3 region: CASSISHGQGHTEAFF. The DNA for the CDR3 is TGTGCCAGTAGTATATCGCACGGACAGGGTCACACTGAAGCTTTCTTT. Full variable domain (rest looked up from reference TRBV19 and TRBJ1-1): DGGITQSPKYLFRKEGQNVTLSCEQNLNHDAMYWYRQDPGQGLRLIYYSQIVNDFQKGDIAEGYSVSREKKESFPLTVTSAQKNPTAFYLCASSISHGQGHTEAFFGQGTRLTVV.

This clonotype has only a few counts. The chain is built from TRBV30 and TRBJ2-1; D not certain. This CDR3 has 13 residues. With 0 bases removed from V and 10 bases from J, the gap between germline ends came to 13 bases. CDR1 and CDR2 (germline): GTSNPN, SVGIG (reference sequence). DNA of the CDR3: TGTGCCTGGAGTGTACGAACAGTGTGGGAGCAGTTCTTC. As protein: CAWSVRTVWEQFF.

In its sample, this clonotype was seen a few times. The chain has TRBV6-6 and TRBJ2-3, with D perhaps TRBD2 (5 bases). The V end was cut by 4 bases, the J end by 6 bases, with 11 bases between. The germline CDR1 and CDR2 sequences are MNHNY and SVGAGI (reference sequence). The CDR3 totals 13 residues. The CDR3 loop reads CASSFRPGDTQYF. As DNA, the CDR3 is TGTGCCAGCAGTTTCCGGCCGGGGGATACGCAGTATTTT.

This clonotype has just a few counts. The CDR3 sequence: CASSMDSGANVLTF. CDR3 bases: TGTGCCAGCAGTATGGACTCTGGGGCCAACGTCCTGACTTTC. The V gene is TRBV6-4, the J gene TRBJ2-6; D uncertain. Trimming cost V 5 bases and J 0 bases, with 5 bases left between them. This CDR3 comprises 14 residues. Germline V CDR1 and CDR2: MRHNA, SNTAGT.

The rearrangement links TRBV14 to TRBJ2-1; no clear D gene. The length of the CDR3 is 16 residues. V was clipped by 0 bases and J by 2 bases, with 11 bases between them. CDR1 is SGHDN, CDR2 FVKESK, per germline. CDR3 loop: CASSQDIGNPYNEQFF. The CDR3 DNA sequence: TGTGCCAGCAGCCAAGATATAGGGAATCCCTACAATGAGCAGTTCTTC.

The genes are TRBV4-2 and TRBJ2-1; tentatively, D is TRBD2 (5 bases). This CDR3 has 16 residues. The germline V gene encodes CDR1 LGHNA and CDR2 YNFKEQ. V lost 0 bases to trimming and J lost 7 bases, with 16 bases between them. CDR3 region: CASSQDRTSGWNEQFF. The CDR3 DNA is TGTGCCAGCAGCCAAGATAGGACGTCGGGGTGGAATGAGCAGTTCTTC.

This clonotype was picked up a small number of times. The V gene is TRBV27, the J gene TRBJ2-7; 10 nucleotides line up with TRBD2. This CDR3 contains 15 residues. V lost 4 bases and J lost 3; bases outside the gene matches: 6. Germline loops: CDR1 MNHEY, CDR2 SMNVEV (reference sequence). CDR3 loop: CASSSLAGEVYEQYF. DNA for the CDR3: TGTGCCAGCAGTTCGCTAGCGGGAGAGGTCTACGAGCAGTACTTC.

The chain recombines TRBV2 with TRBJ1-2, with no clear D. There are 14 residues in the CDR3. Germline CDR1 is SNHLY and CDR2 is FYNNEI. V lost 6 bases, J lost 3 bases, and 14 bases lay in between. The DNA for the CDR3 is TGTGCCAGCAGAAATATGGGCCTTTACTATGGCTACACCTTC. Protein: CASRNMGLYYGYTF.

This clonotype was observed a few times. The genes are TRBV12-3 or TRBV12-4 and TRBJ2-3; 9 nucleotides agree with TRBD1. The CDR3 sequence is 14 residues long. Unmatched junction bases numbered 2, after V lost 6 bases and J lost 1 base. This chain's CDR3 is CASSRTGGTDTQYF. DNA for the CDR3: TGTGCCAGCAGCCGGACAGGGGGCACAGATACGCAGTATTTT.

The chain couples TRBV2 to TRBJ2-1; 8 bases map to TRBD2. The V gene end was trimmed by 6 bases and the J gene end by 7 bases; junction bases not matched to a gene: 14. This CDR3 has 16 amino acids. Per the germline V gene, CDR1 is SNHLY and CDR2 is FYNNEI. The CDR3 region has the DNA TGTGCCAGCAGGGATCTCGAAGCGGGAGTGAGGAATGAGCAGTTCTTC. Its translation is CASRDLEAGVRNEQFF. Looking up the rest from reference TRBV2 and TRBJ2-1 gives the full variable domain: EPEVTQTPSHQVTQMGQEVILRCVPISNHLYFYWYRQILGQKVEFLVSFYNNEISEKSEIFDDQFSVERPDGSNFTLKIRSTKLEDSAMYFCASRDLEAGVRNEQFFGPGTRLTVL.

The V call is TRBV27, the J call TRBJ2-7; 12 nucleotides agree with TRBD2. The germline gives CDR1 MNHEY, CDR2 SMNVEV (reference sequence). CDR3 length: 17 amino acids. V was pared by 1 base and J by 2 bases, with 6 bases of the junction left unmatched. DNA for the CDR3: TGTGCCAGCAGTTTATGGACTAGCGGGACGATTACCTACGAGCAGTACTTC. It yields the protein CASSLWTSGTITYEQYF.

The chain employs TRBV5-6 and TRBJ2-1; the match to TRBD2 covers 14 bases. The length of the CDR3 is 14 residues. Germline CDR1 and CDR2: SGHDT and YYEEEE. The trim removed 8 bases at V and 7 bases at J, leaving 5 bases unmatched. In nucleotides, the CDR3 is TGTGCCAGTACCGGGACTAGCGGGAGAAATGAGCAGTTCTTC. This encodes CASTGTSGRNEQFF.

V is TRBV4-1 and J is TRBJ2-7; TRBD1 or TRBD2 may be the D gene (7 bases each). V gave up 3 bases and J gave up 0 bases, with 15 bases separating them. This CDR3 has 16 amino acids. CDR1 and CDR2 from the germline V gene are MGHRA and YSYEKL. DNA of the CDR3: TGCGCCAGCAGCCAGGGAGGGACAGTGAGCTCCTACGAGCAGTACTTC. It codes for CASSQGGTVSSYEQYF.

This clonotype was observed at least ten times. The chain carries TRBV12-3 or TRBV12-4 and TRBJ1-1, with D perhaps matching TRBD1 (6 bases). This CDR3 has 12 residues. V was clipped by 4 bases and J by 4 bases, with 7 bases between them. The CDR3 nucleotides are TGTGCCAGCAGTTCCAGGGGCACTGAAGCTTTCTTT. Residues: CASSSRGTEAFF.

The V call is TRBV4-1, the J call TRBJ1-4; D gene ambiguous. The CDR3 spans 14 residues. The V end was cut by 0 bases, the J end by 8 bases, with 10 bases between. Looked up from germline, CDR1 is MGHRA and CDR2 is YSYEKL. For the CDR3, the DNA is TGCGCCAGCAGCCAAGATTGGGTACCCGAAAAACTGTTTTTT. It is translated as CASSQDWVPEKLFF.

The chain carries TRBV5-1 and TRBJ2-7; 7 nucleotides agree with TRBD1. V lost 3 bases and J lost 0; bases outside the gene matches: 15. Germline values: CDR1 SGHRS, CDR2 YFSETQ. This CDR3 comprises 18 residues. CDR3 region: CASSSFPGTDLHSYEQYF. The DNA of the CDR3 is TGCGCCAGCAGCTCCTTCCCCGGGACAGATCTTCACTCCTACGAGCAGTACTTC. The whole variable domain, remainder taken from reference TRBV5-1 and TRBJ2-7, is KAGVTQTPRYLIKTRGQQVTLSCSPISGHRSVSWYQQTPGQGLQFLFEYFSETQRNKGNFPGRFSGRQFSNSRSEMNVSTLELGDSALYLCASSSFPGTDLHSYEQYFGPGTRLTVT.

The chain uses TRBV6-5 and TRBJ2-7; 7 positions agree with TRBD1. V trimming: 5 bases; J trimming: 0 bases; junction bases outside the gene matches: 4. This CDR3 contains 14 residues. Germline-derived CDR1 and CDR2 are MNHEY and SVGAGI. The CDR3 region is CASSKQGFSYEQYF. CDR3 in DNA: TGTGCCAGCAGTAAACAGGGGTTCTCCTACGAGCAGTACTTC.

The V call is TRBV4-3, the J call TRBJ2-6; no definite D call. Germline V gene data show CDR1 as LGHNA and CDR2 as YSLEER. V shed 0 bases and J shed 3 bases, with 9 bases lying between them. The CDR3 has 16 residues. DNA of the CDR3: TGCGCCAGCAGCCAAGATCAGGCCGGTGGGGCCAACGTCCTGACTTTC. Encoded protein: CASSQDQAGGANVLTF.

This chain links TRBV10-3 with TRBJ2-7; D remains unclear. Germline values: CDR1 ENHRY, CDR2 SYGVKD. The CDR3 totals 13 residues. V gave up 6 bases and J gave up 0 bases, with 9 bases separating them. The CDR3 spells CAIRDANSYEQYF. The DNA for the CDR3 is TGTGCCATCAGGGACGCGAACTCCTACGAGCAGTACTTC.

The J gene is TRBJ2-1, the V gene TRBV20-1; TRBD2 matches at 9 bases. The germline V gene encodes CDR1 DFQATT and CDR2 SNEGSKA (reference sequence). V trimming: 1 base; J trimming: 6 bases; junction bases outside the gene matches: 7. The length of the CDR3 is 15 residues. The CDR3 is CSARAIAGVSNEQFF. CDR3 DNA: TGCAGTGCTAGAGCGATAGCGGGAGTCAGCAATGAGCAGTTCTTC.